A selection of T cell receptor beta chains follows, all from one sample in a study of CD8 T cells in Susac syndrome. TCRdb reprocessed the immunoSEQ multiplex PCR reads with MiXCR, giving one entry per CDR3 protein. In the table there are approximately 190,000 distinct CDR3 sequences, about 95% of which are singletons. Specimen: CD4+ T cells from PBMCs. The receptors come from a human donor with multiple sclerosis. Both conserved end residues are part of each CDR3. Each record gives: J gene, CDR3 length, V gene, D gene, clone size, CDR3 protein, CDR3 DNA. D genes are given only for firm matches. Where a row states a size, it is once, few, many or the class of an expanded clone; other rows omit it.

TRBJ2-7,15,TRBV5-4,.,.,CASSLESAGSYEQYF,TGTGCCAGCAGCTTGGAGTCGGCGGGATCCTACGAGCAGTACTTC
TRBJ2-4,14,TRBV29-1,.,.,CSAGDLLAKNIQYF,TGCAGCGCCGGTGATTTACTAGCCAAAAACATTCAGTACTTC
TRBJ2-3,15,TRBV20-1,TRBD2,.,CSASSASGGTDTQYF,TGCAGTGCTAGTTCGGCTAGCGGGGGCACAGATACGCAGTATTTT
TRBJ2-7,13,TRBV3-1,.,.,CASSQVPVSEQYF,TGTGCCAGCAGCCAAGTCCCAGTTTCCGAGCAGTACTTC
TRBJ2-1,12,TRBV29-1,.,.,CSVVVPRLEQFF,TGCAGCGTTGTTGTGCCCCGTCTGGAGCAGTTCTTC
TRBJ2-7,13,TRBV27,.,.,CASRQLAQDEQYF,TGTGCCAGCAGACAACTAGCCCAGGACGAGCAGTACTTC
TRBJ2-2,14,TRBV20-1,.,once,CSAGRQAPTGELFF,TGCAGTGCCGGGAGACAGGCTCCTACCGGGGAGCTGTTTTTT
TRBJ2-5,14,TRBV11-3,.,.,CASSLRGLPGTQYF,TGTGCCAGCAGCCTCCGGGGGCTACCGGGGACCCAGTACTTC
TRBJ2-4,15,TRBV29-1,TRBD1,.,CSVTLDRGVQDIQYF,TGCAGCGTTACCCTGGACAGGGGAGTTCAGGACATTCAGTACTTC
TRBJ2-1,14,TRBV4-2,.,.,CASTRSGGVDEQFF,TGTGCCAGCACTCGATCCGGTGGGGTCGATGAGCAGTTCTTC
TRBJ2-7,13,TRBV29-1,TRBD2,.,CSAGGYTLYEQYF,TGCAGCGCCGGGGGGTACACTCTCTACGAGCAGTACTTC
TRBJ1-2,12,TRBV27,.,.,CASSGADYGYTF,TGTGCCAGCAGTGGGGCAGACTATGGCTACACCTTC
TRBJ1-2,12,TRBV9,.,.,CASSAPGNGYTF,TGTGCCAGCAGCGCCCCAGGGAACGGCTACACCTTC
TRBJ1-2,14,TRBV5-4,TRBD1,.,CASSSGTGRRGYTF,TGTGCCAGCAGCTCCGGGACAGGAAGAAGGGGCTACACCTTC
TRBJ2-3,11,TRBV3-1,.,.,CASSHGDTQYF,TGTGCCAGCAGCCATGGGGATACGCAGTATTTT
TRBJ2-1,14,TRBV6-2/TRBV6-3,.,few,CASRRLGSYNEQFF,TGTGCCAGCAGGCGACTAGGATCCTACAATGAGCAGTTCTTC
TRBJ2-7,11,TRBV30,.,.,CALEHWPEQYF,TGTGCCTTAGAACACTGGCCCGAGCAGTACTTC
TRBJ1-6,13,TRBV29-1,.,.,CSVEGSSGSPLHF,TGCAGCGTCGAAGGATCTAGTGGCTCACCCCTCCACTTT
TRBJ1-5,17,TRBV12-3/TRBV12-4,.,once,CASSPEGAGHYNQPQHF,TGTGCCAGCAGTCCCGAAGGGGCGGGACACTACAATCAGCCCCAGCATTTT
TRBJ2-7,14,TRBV7-2,.,.,CATSTGQTPYEQYF,TGTGCCACCTCCACGGGGCAGACCCCCTACGAGCAGTACTTC
TRBJ2-6,15,TRBV27,.,once,CASSFDFFGANVLTF,TGTGCCAGCAGTTTTGATTTCTTTGGGGCCAACGTCCTGACTTTC
TRBJ1-2,14,TRBV5-1,TRBD1,.,CASSPGRQGDYYTF,TGCGCCAGCAGCCCCGGACGACAGGGGGATTACTACACCTTC
TRBJ1-5,14,TRBV30,.,.,CAWSVRYSNQPQHF,TGTGCCTGGAGTGTACGGTATAGCAATCAGCCCCAGCATTTT
TRBJ1-2,13,TRBV30,.,.,CASFRPGTYGYTF,TGTGCCTCGTTCCGACCAGGGACCTATGGCTACACCTTC
TRBJ2-2,17,TRBV28,.,.,CASTSGPGANRPGELFF,TGTGCCAGCACCAGCGGCCCAGGCGCGAACCGACCCGGGGAGCTGTTTTTT
TRBJ2-3,15,TRBV27,.,.,CASSSGDSLTDTQYF,TGTGCCAGCAGCTCCGGGGACTCCCTCACAGATACGCAGTATTTT
TRBJ1-2,12,TRBV29-1,.,.,CSVEDQSGGYTF,TGCAGCGTTGAAGATCAATCAGGTGGCTACACCTTC
TRBJ2-7,16,TRBV5-4,TRBD1,.,CASSLAGQGTSYEQYF,TGTGCCAGCAGCTTGGCGGGACAGGGCACCTCCTACGAGCAGTACTTC
TRBJ2-1,14,TRBV24-1,TRBD2,.,CATSDPGTRHEQFF,TGTGCCACCAGTGATCCCGGGACTAGACATGAGCAGTTCTTC
TRBJ1-5,13,TRBV30,.,.,CAWGTSGNQPQHF,TGTGCCTGGGGCACTAGCGGCAATCAGCCCCAGCATTTT
TRBJ2-1,14,TRBV6-6,TRBD2,once,CASRGTSGPNEQFF,TGTGCCAGTAGAGGGACTAGCGGTCCTAATGAGCAGTTCTTC
TRBJ2-6,16,TRBV6-2/TRBV6-3,TRBD2,.,CALREALRAGANVLTF,TGTGCCCTCCGGGAGGCATTGAGGGCTGGGGCCAACGTCCTGACTTTC
TRBJ2-2,17,TRBV2,.,.,CASVFLGGVFNTGELFF,TGTGCCAGCGTCTTCTTGGGGGGCGTCTTTAACACCGGGGAGCTGTTTTTT
TRBJ2-1,16,TRBV20-1,TRBD2,.,CSARLGGTSEYNEQFF,TGCAGTGCTAGATTAGGCGGGACTAGCGAGTACAATGAGCAGTTCTTC
TRBJ2-5,14,TRBV30,.,.,CAWSFMRGQETQYF,TGTGCCTGGAGTTTCATGAGGGGCCAAGAGACCCAGTACTTC
TRBJ2-1,15,TRBV20-1,TRBD1,.,CSARESGQGVDEQFF,TGCAGTGCTCGAGAGTCGGGACAGGGGGTCGATGAGCAGTTCTTC
TRBJ2-3,12,TRBV19,.,.,CASRPRGDTQYF,TGTGCCAGTAGACCTAGGGGCGATACGCAGTATTTT
TRBJ2-1,16,TRBV7-9,TRBD2,.,CASSSRTSGYPTGQFF,TGTGCCAGCAGCTCAAGGACTAGCGGGTACCCAACCGGGCAGTTCTTC
TRBJ1-2,12,TRBV14,.,.,CASSYDQNGYTF,TGTGCCAGCAGCTACGACCAGAATGGCTACACCTTC
TRBJ1-4,15,TRBV3-1,.,.,CASSRQDRTNEKLFF,TGTGCCAGCAGCCGCCAAGACAGGACTAATGAAAAACTGTTTTTT
TRBJ1-6,12,TRBV2,.,.,CASREDIRHLHF,TGTGCCAGCAGGGAGGACATCCGCCACCTCCACTTT
TRBJ1-1,14,TRBV3-1,.,.,CASSQGISFTEAFF,TGTGCCAGCAGCCAAGGTATCAGCTTCACTGAAGCTTTCTTT
TRBJ1-5,13,TRBV30,.,.,CAWSLTADQPQHF,TGTGCCTGGAGTCTAACAGCAGATCAGCCCCAGCATTTT
TRBJ1-1,12,TRBV20-1,.,.,CSARDSGPEAFF,TGCAGTGCTAGAGATTCGGGCCCGGAAGCTTTCTTT
TRBJ1-1,16,TRBV28,TRBD1,.,CASSLWSGGSNTEAFF,TGTGCCAGCAGTTTATGGTCAGGGGGTTCGAACACTGAAGCTTTCTTT
TRBJ1-2,14,TRBV7-2,.,.,CASSFQWSDYGYTF,TGTGCCAGCAGCTTCCAGTGGTCCGACTATGGCTACACCTTC
TRBJ2-7,12,TRBV10-2,.,.,CATTSSSYEQYF,TGCGCCACCACTAGCAGCTCCTACGAGCAGTACTTC
TRBJ2-3,15,TRBV9,.,.,CASSVTPAHTDTQYF,TGTGCCAGCAGCGTAACGCCGGCCCACACAGATACGCAGTATTTT
TRBJ2-1,13,TRBV9,.,.,CASSVGMENEQFF,TGTGCCAGCAGCGTAGGAATGGAGAATGAGCAGTTCTTC